This T cell receptor beta chain was captured in a study of beta chain features in type 1 diabetes. The isolated RNA, all of it, was reverse transcribed, so expressed TCRB transcripts were what got sequenced. The table came from immunoSEQ multiplex PCR; TCRdb's copy has only in-frame clones and leaves some out. The table records 90,000 to 110,000 clones, less than 40% of them present only once. Trimming left V 3 bases short and J 7 bases short, with 12 bases between. The CDR3 sequence is 13 residues long. The germline gives CDR1 KGHSH, CDR2 LQKENI. This receptor was taken from a woman under 30 in good health. The sequencing sample was made of stem cell memory CD4+ T cells from blood. V usage is TRBV18 and J usage is TRBJ1-2; D is perhaps TRBD1 (6 bases). The CDR3, as DNA: TGTGCCAGCTCACCCGGGGGGCGAGGTGGCTACACCTTC. It encodes CASSPGGRGGYTF.